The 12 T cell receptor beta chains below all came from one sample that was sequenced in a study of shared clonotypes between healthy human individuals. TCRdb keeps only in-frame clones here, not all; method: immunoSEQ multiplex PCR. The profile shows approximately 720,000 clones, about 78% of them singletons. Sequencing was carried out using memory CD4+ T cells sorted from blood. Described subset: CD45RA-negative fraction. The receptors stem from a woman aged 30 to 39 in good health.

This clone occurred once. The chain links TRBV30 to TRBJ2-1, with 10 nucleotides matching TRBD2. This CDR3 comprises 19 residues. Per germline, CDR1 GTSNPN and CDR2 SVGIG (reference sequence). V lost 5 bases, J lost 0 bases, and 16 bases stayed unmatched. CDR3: CAWSRQRASGSRSYNEQFF. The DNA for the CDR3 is TGTGCCTGGTCCCGACAAAGGGCTAGCGGGAGTCGCTCCTACAATGAGCAGTTCTTC.

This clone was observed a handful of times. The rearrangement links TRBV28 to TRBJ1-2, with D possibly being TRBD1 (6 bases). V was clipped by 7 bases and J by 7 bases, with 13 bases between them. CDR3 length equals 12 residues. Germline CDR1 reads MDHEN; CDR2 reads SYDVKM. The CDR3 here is CASKGDPPGYTF. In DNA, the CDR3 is TGTGCCAGCAAGGGGGACCCCCCTGGCTACACCTTC.

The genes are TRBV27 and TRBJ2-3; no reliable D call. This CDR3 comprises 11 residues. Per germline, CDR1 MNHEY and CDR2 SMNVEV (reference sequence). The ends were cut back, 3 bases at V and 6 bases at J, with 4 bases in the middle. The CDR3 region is CASSFEDTQYF. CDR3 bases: TGTGCCAGCAGTTTTGAGGATACGCAGTATTTT.

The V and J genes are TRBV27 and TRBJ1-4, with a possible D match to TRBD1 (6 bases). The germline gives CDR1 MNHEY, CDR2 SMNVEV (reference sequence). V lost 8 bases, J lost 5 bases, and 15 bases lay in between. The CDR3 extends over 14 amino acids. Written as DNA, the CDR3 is TGTGCCAGCTCCGGGGGCAGGGAGAATGAAAAACTGTTTTTT. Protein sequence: CASSGGRENEKLFF.

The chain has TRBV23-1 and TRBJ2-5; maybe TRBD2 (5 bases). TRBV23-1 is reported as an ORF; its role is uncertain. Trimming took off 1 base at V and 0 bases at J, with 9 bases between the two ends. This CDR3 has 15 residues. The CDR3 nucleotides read TGCGCCAGCAGTCAATGGAAGACTAACCAAGAGACCCAGTACTTC. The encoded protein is CASSQWKTNQETQYF.

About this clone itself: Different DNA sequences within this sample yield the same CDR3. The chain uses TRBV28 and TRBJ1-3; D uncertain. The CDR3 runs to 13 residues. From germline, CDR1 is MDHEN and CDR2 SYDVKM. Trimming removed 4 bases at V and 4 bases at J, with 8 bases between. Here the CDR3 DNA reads TGTGCCAGCAGTTCCCCCAACGGAAACACCATATATTTT. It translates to CASSSPNGNTIYF.

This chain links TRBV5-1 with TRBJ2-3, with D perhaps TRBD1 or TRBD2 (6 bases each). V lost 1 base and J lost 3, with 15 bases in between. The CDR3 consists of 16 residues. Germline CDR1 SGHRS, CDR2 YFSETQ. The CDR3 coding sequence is TGCGCCAGCAGCTTGCGGGGACTTCAGGGGACAGATACGCAGTATTTT. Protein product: CASSLRGLQGTDTQYF.

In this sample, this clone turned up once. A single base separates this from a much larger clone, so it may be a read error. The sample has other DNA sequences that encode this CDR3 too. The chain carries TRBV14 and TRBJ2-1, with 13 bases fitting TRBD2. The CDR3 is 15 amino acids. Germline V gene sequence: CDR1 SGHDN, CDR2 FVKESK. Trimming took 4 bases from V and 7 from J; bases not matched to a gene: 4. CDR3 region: CASSLLAGGRNEQFF. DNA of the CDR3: TGTGCCAGCAGCCTACTAGCGGGAGGGAGAAATGAGCAGTTCTTC.

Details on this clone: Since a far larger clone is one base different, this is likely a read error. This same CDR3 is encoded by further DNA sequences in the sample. CDR3 sequence reads: CASSRQTGEGETQYF. CDR3 DNA sequence: TGTGCCAGCAGCCGACAGACAGGGGAGGGAGAGACTCAGTACTTC. The rearrangement uses TRBV7-2 and TRBJ2-5; maybe TRBD1 (8 bases). Germline CDR1 is SGHTA and CDR2 is FQGNSA. The CDR3 is 15 amino acids.

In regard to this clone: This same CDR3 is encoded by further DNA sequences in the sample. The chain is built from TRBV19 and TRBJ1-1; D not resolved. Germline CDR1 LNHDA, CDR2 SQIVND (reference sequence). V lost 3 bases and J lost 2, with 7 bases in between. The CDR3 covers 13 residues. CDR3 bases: TGTGCCAGTAGTATGACACCTAACACTGAAGCTTTCTTT. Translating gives CASSMTPNTEAFF.

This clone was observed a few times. This chain's CDR3 is CASSSPGARADRGRGVIQYF. In nucleotides, the CDR3 is TGTGCCAGCAGTTCTCCTGGAGCTCGAGCAGACAGGGGGCGTGGGGTCATTCAGTACTTC. V gene TRBV28 combines with J gene TRBJ2-4, with TRBD1 identical over 10 bases. CDR1 MDHEN and CDR2 SYDVKM come from the germline V gene. This CDR3 spans 20 amino acids. V lost 4 bases, J lost 9 bases, and 24 bases stayed unmatched.

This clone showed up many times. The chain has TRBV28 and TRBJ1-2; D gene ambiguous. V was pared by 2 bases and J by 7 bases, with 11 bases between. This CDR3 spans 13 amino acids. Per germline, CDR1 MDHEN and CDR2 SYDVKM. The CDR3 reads CASSLPMVTGYTF. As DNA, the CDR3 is TGTGCCAGCAGTTTACCCATGGTCACTGGCTACACCTTC.